These 31 T cell receptor beta chains originate from one sample sequenced in a study of T-cell reconstitution after alpha-beta-depleted transplantation in children. Preparation of the TCRbeta library involved a method that used unique molecular identifiers. TCRdb passed the PCR reads through MiXCR, listing each CDR3 protein once. The repertoire consists of approximately 490,000 distinct CDR3 sequences, with roughly an eighth occurring once and the leading ten covering around 6%. The sequencing here drew on PBMCs from the stem cell graft donor, taken from the stem cell graft. The receptors stem from a human donor who donated a stem cell graft to a child with combined immunodeficiency.

This clonotype was counted only a few times. This chain connects TRBV30 to TRBJ2-3, with D possibly matching TRBD2 (5 bases). The CDR3 is 13 residues long. The V gene's germline CDR1 is GTSNPN and CDR2 SVGIG (reference sequence). V was pared by 0 bases and J by 5 bases, with 9 bases between. The CDR3 sequence is CAWSVGEGDTQYF. CDR3 bases: TGTGCCTGGAGTGTGGGAGAAGGAGATACGCAGTATTTT. Using reference TRBV30 and TRBJ2-3 for the parts outside the CDR3, the full variable domain is SQTIHQWPATLVQPVGSPLSLECTVEGTSNPNLYWYRQAAGRGLQLLFYSVGIGQISSEVPQNLSASRPQDRQFILSSKKLLLSDSGFYLCAWSVGEGDTQYFGPGTRLTVL.

V gene TRBV5-6 combines with J gene TRBJ2-3; tentatively, D is TRBD1 (6 bases). From germline, CDR1 is SGHDT and CDR2 YYEEEE. V gave up 4 bases and J gave up 4 bases, with 25 bases separating them. The CDR3 is 18 amino acids. DNA of the CDR3: TGTGCCAGCAGCGATACTCAGTTAACAGGGAAGTGGGCAGATACGCAGTATTTT. This sequence encodes CASSDTQLTGKWADTQYF.

This clonotype occurred many times. The V gene is TRBV20-1, the J gene TRBJ2-2; 7 bases line up with TRBD2. From germline, CDR1 is DFQATT and CDR2 SNEGSKA (reference sequence). Losses at the gene ends were 3 bases for V and 6 bases for J; bases not matched to a gene: 4. CDR3 size: 13 residues. CDR3 sequence reads: CSASILAAGELFF. For the CDR3, the DNA is TGCAGTGCTAGTATTCTAGCGGCCGGGGAGCTGTTTTTT.

The sample holds a few counts of this clonotype. The chain combines TRBV20-1 with TRBJ1-1; 9 bases agree with TRBD1. V dropped 6 bases and J dropped 7; count of bases not matched to a gene: 9. Germline values: CDR1 DFQATT, CDR2 SNEGSKA (reference sequence). CDR3 length: 13 amino acids. The CDR3 DNA reads TGCAGTGCCCTCCCGGGACAGGGAAATGAAGCTTTCTTT. Encoded protein: CSALPGQGNEAFF.

The genes are TRBV7-9 and TRBJ2-7; a possible D gene is TRBD1 (6 bases). CDR1 SEHNR and CDR2 FQNEAQ come from the germline V gene (reference sequence). The CDR3 has 15 residues. Between the trimmed V and J ends, which lost 5 bases and 4 bases, there was a span of 18 bases. The CDR3 sequence is CASSPSQQGEYEQYF. The CDR3, as DNA: TGTGCCAGCAGCCCCTCCCAACAGGGCGAGTACGAGCAGTACTTC.

CDR3 residues: CASKGGGEADTQYF. The CDR3 nucleotides read TGTGCCAGCAAGGGCGGGGGGGAAGCAGATACGCAGTATTTT. V is TRBV6-5 and J is TRBJ2-3, with 9 bases matching TRBD2. Germline CDR1 and CDR2: MNHEY and SVGAGI. This CDR3 is 14 amino acids long. V trimming: 7 bases; J trimming: 4 bases; junction bases outside the gene matches: 6.

The chain uses TRBV7-9 and TRBJ2-5, with TRBD2 matching over 9 bases. After removal of 3 bases from V and 5 bases from J, the junction contained 7 bases not matched to a gene. This CDR3 contains 15 residues. Germline values: CDR1 SEHNR, CDR2 FQNEAQ (reference sequence). The CDR3 nucleotides read TGTGCCAGCAGCTTCCTTAGCGGGAGTGGGGAGACCCAGTACTTC. It specifies CASSFLSGSGETQYF. Full variable domain (rest looked up from reference TRBV7-9 and TRBJ2-5): DTGVSQNPRHKITKRGQNVTFRCDPISEHNRLYWYRQTLGQGPEFLTYFQNEAQLEKSRLLSDRFSAERPKGSFSTLEIQRTEQGDSAMYLCASSFLSGSGETQYFGPGTRLLVL.

This clonotype was seen repeatedly, ten times or more. This chain joins TRBV21-1 and TRBJ2-3; the D call TRBD2 from the table was never checked on the DNA. TRBV21-1 is a recognized pseudogene. The CDR3 totals 13 residues. The CDR3 nucleotides are TGTGCCAGCAGCAAATTGGAGGGAGATACGCAGTATTTT. Translated, it gives CASSKLEGDTQYF.

This clonotype was counted many times. At one end the junction does not follow the germline gene, possibly because of a read error. CDR3: CASSSHNEQFF. The CDR3 DNA reads TGTGCCAGCAGTTCGCACAATGAGCAGTTCTTC. The chain couples TRBV5-1 to TRBJ2-1; D gene ambiguous. Germline V CDR1 and CDR2: SGHRS, YFSETQ. The CDR3 contains 11 residues.

V and J are TRBV28 and TRBJ1-1; TRBD1 might be the D (5 bases). The CDR3 contains 18 residues. Per germline, CDR1 MDHEN and CDR2 SYDVKM. Trimming took off 5 bases at V and 0 bases at J, with 22 bases between the two ends. The CDR3 region is CASSTPYRPTDMNTEAFF. The CDR3 DNA is TGTGCCAGCAGTACCCCTTATCGACCGACAGATATGAACACTGAAGCTTTCTTT.

This chain connects TRBV28 to TRBJ2-5, with a possible D match to TRBD1 (6 bases). The CDR3 extends over 15 amino acids. Trimming removed 3 bases from V and 4 bases from J, with 15 bases in between. Germline V CDR1 and CDR2: MDHEN, SYDVKM. CDR3 DNA: TGTGCCAGCAGTTTCATCCCCAGGGGTGGAGAGACCCAGTACTTC. This codes for CASSFIPRGGETQYF. Based on the CDR3 plus reference TRBV28 and TRBJ2-5, the full variable domain is DVKVTQSSRYLVKRTGEKVFLECVQDMDHENMFWYRQDPGLGLRLIYFSYDVKMKEKGDIPEGYSVSREKKERFSLILESASTNQTSMYLCASSFIPRGGETQYFGPGTRLLVL.

This clonotype was detected ten times or more. The chain employs TRBV5-1 and TRBJ1-1; D is unclear. Germline CDR1 reads SGHRS; CDR2 reads YFSETQ. V was pared by 0 bases and J by 1 base, with 7 bases between. CDR3 length: 14 amino acids. The CDR3 DNA is TGCGCCAGCAGCTTGGGGGGATCGAACACTGAAGCTTTCTTT. It encodes CASSLGGSNTEAFF.

In regard to this clonotype: Given a much more abundant clone one base away, this may be a read error. This chain uses TRBV5-5 with TRBJ2-7, with 10 positions matching TRBD2. The CDR3 is made up of 14 amino acids. V lost 4 bases to trimming and J lost 2 bases; unmatched junction nucleotides: 3. CDR1 is SGHKS, CDR2 YYEKEE, per germline (reference sequence). Written as DNA, the CDR3 is TGTGCCAGCAGCATAGGGACTAGCGCCTACGAGCAGTACTTC. Translation: CASSIGTSAYEQYF.

The chain employs TRBV28 and TRBJ2-7; D gene unclear. CDR1 and CDR2 (germline): MDHEN, SYDVKM. This CDR3 is 14 amino acids long. V was clipped by 11 bases and J by 5 bases, with 22 bases between them. The CDR3: CASKDIALWDEQYF. The CDR3 DNA sequence: TGTGCCTCCAAGGATATTGCCCTCTGGGACGAGCAGTACTTC.

This CDR3 reads CASSQRGWGQNTEAFF. CDR3 nucleotides: TGTGCCAGTAGCCAACGAGGGTGGGGGCAGAACACTGAAGCTTTCTTT. This chain uses TRBV19 with TRBJ1-1; a weak D match, TRBD1 (6 bases). Germline V gene lookup returns CDR1 LNHDA and CDR2 SQIVND (reference sequence). The CDR3 contains 16 residues. The ends were cut back, 6 bases at V and 1 base at J, with 18 bases in the middle.

The chain uses TRBV18 and TRBJ2-3; either TRBD1 or TRBD2 may fit D (5 bases each). Germline-derived CDR1 and CDR2 are KGHSH and LQKENI. The CDR3 length is 18 residues. V was trimmed by 3 bases and J by 2 bases, leaving 21 bases between them. CDR3 protein: CASSPGPNGVGHTDTQYF. CDR3 bases: TGTGCCAGCTCACCGGGACCTAACGGTGTGGGGCACACAGATACGCAGTATTTT. The complete variable domain, with remaining parts taken from reference TRBV18 and TRBJ2-3, reads NAGVMQNPRHLVRRRGQEARLRCSPMKGHSHVYWYRQLPEEGLKFMVYLQKENIIDESGMPKERFSAEFPKEGPSILRIQQVVRGDSAAYFCASSPGPNGVGHTDTQYFGPGTRLTVL.

A word on this clonotype: Because the CDR3's place on the DNA is in doubt, the DNA is left out and the CDR3 is given as listed by TCRdb. The genes are TRBV7-5 and TRBJ2-3. TRBV7-5 is a pseudogene segment. The length of the CDR3 is 20 amino acids, counting both ends. The CDR3 spells CISVPEAFFNAGLAADTQYF.

This clonotype was counted many times. J is TRBJ2-1 and V is TRBV20-1; D may correspond to TRBD1 or TRBD2 (6 bases each). Looked up from germline, CDR1 is DFQATT and CDR2 is SNEGSKA (reference sequence). The CDR3 sequence is 14 residues long. V was cut by 6 bases and J by 8 bases, with 20 bases left in between. CDR3 region: CSAPLAGAYDEQFF. The CDR3 region has the DNA TGCAGTGCACCACTAGCAGGGGCGTACGATGAGCAGTTCTTC.

The CDR3 sequence: CAWSKTGLWNTGELFF. CDR3 nucleotides: TGTGCCTGGAGTAAAACGGGACTCTGGAACACCGGGGAGCTGTTTTTT. V gene TRBV30 combines with J gene TRBJ2-2; possibly TRBD2 for D (6 bases). The CDR3 covers 16 residues. Germline assignment: CDR1 GTSNPN and CDR2 SVGIG (reference sequence). Trimming took off 2 bases at V and 1 base at J, with 14 bases between the two ends.

This clonotype showed up just a few times. This rearrangement joins TRBV20-1 to TRBJ2-4, with 12 bases fitting TRBD2. The CDR3 loop spans 15 amino acids. Germline V gene lookup returns CDR1 DFQATT and CDR2 SNEGSKA (reference sequence). J lost 6 bases, V lost 3 bases, and 6 bases had no gene match. The CDR3: CSARASGRAGNIQYF. The CDR3 DNA sequence: TGCAGTGCTAGGGCTAGCGGGAGGGCCGGAAACATTCAGTACTTC.

V gene TRBV12-3 or TRBV12-4 combines with J gene TRBJ1-5; D is unresolved. The CDR3 extends over 16 amino acids. The germline V and J ends were trimmed by 6 bases and 0 bases, with 15 bases remaining between them. This CDR3 is CASRPAGAASNQPQHF. The CDR3 bases are TGTGCCAGCAGGCCCGCAGGCGCAGCTAGCAATCAGCCCCAGCATTTT.

This clonotype was seen only a few times. The V call is TRBV4-3, the J call TRBJ2-1; TRBD2 might be the D (6 bases). This CDR3 comprises 15 residues. Germline CDR1 is LGHNA and CDR2 is YSLEER. The V end was cut by 1 base, the J end by 7 bases, with 14 bases between. The CDR3 DNA reads TGCGCCAGCAGCCAAGCGCTGGGACTTCCTAATGAGCAGTTCTTC. Protein: CASSQALGLPNEQFF.

This clonotype came up a few times. This sequence joins TRBV25-1 and TRBJ1-1; 7 bases match TRBD1. The CDR3 consists of 15 residues. Trimming cost V 4 bases and J 1 base; bases outside gene matches: 6. The germline V gene encodes CDR1 MGHDK and CDR2 SYGVNS. CDR3 protein: CASSVLTGRNTEAFF. Here the CDR3 DNA reads TGTGCCAGCAGTGTATTGACAGGGAGGAACACTGAAGCTTTCTTT.

The sample holds a few counts of this clonotype. This chain connects TRBV3-1 to TRBJ2-1; 16 bases map to TRBD2. This CDR3 spans 18 amino acids. Germline CDR1 reads LGHDT; CDR2 reads YNNKEL (reference sequence). V lost 4 bases and J lost 16; bases outside the gene matches: 19. This CDR3 reads CASSPSSGTSGGARLSFF. The CDR3, as DNA: TGTGCCAGCAGCCCTTCCTCCGGGACTAGCGGGGGGGCGCGGCTCTCCTTCTTC.

The genes are TRBV28 and TRBJ1-2; 7 bases align to TRBD1. The CDR3 loop spans 15 amino acids. Germline trimming cut 6 bases from V and 8 bases from J; bases unmatched to any gene: 15. Germline V gives CDR1 MDHEN, CDR2 SYDVKM. DNA of the CDR3: TGTGCCAGCAGACCCGGGAGGGGGCTTTGGAAGGGCTACACCTTC. It codes for CASRPGRGLWKGYTF.

J is TRBJ2-1 and V is TRBV6-2 or TRBV6-3; no firm D call. This CDR3 region has 15 residues. The V end was cut by 0 bases, the J end by 1 base, with 7 bases between. Per germline, CDR1 MNHEY and CDR2 SVGEGT. The CDR3 here is CASSYSLESYNEQFF. CDR3 bases: TGTGCCAGCAGTTACTCGTTGGAGTCCTACAATGAGCAGTTCTTC.

The chain joins TRBV20-1 to TRBJ1-4; perhaps TRBD1 as D (6 bases). CDR3 length equals 15 residues. V was pared by 2 bases and J by 8 bases, with 18 bases between. Per germline, CDR1 DFQATT and CDR2 SNEGSKA (reference sequence). CDR3 coding DNA: TGCAGTGCTAGAAGGGTGCAGGGGATGGGAGAAAAACTGTTTTTT. Translating it yields CSARRVQGMGEKLFF.

To note about this clonotype: This may stem from a read error, because a much larger clone lies one nucleotide away. The conserved phenylalanine or tryptophan is not found at the CDR3 terminus, so this likely reflects a read error. The chain employs TRBV11-1 and TRBJ2-3, with TRBD2 as a possible D gene (5 bases). V was cut by 5 bases and J by 6 bases, with 21 bases left in between. This CDR3 comprises 16 residues. Looked up from germline, CDR1 is SGHAT and CDR2 is FQDESV (reference sequence). CDR3 in amino acids: CASSPQRFLTGDTQYY. CDR3 coding DNA: TGTGCCAGCAGCCCCCAGCGGTTCTTAACCGGGGATACGCAGTATTAT.

This clonotype was counted a few times. This chain joins TRBV29-1 and TRBJ2-3; 10 bases agree with TRBD1. Germline V gene lookup returns CDR1 SQVTM and CDR2 ANQGSEA. The CDR3 has 15 residues. The junction had 10 bases not matched to a gene; V was cut back by 1 base and J by 9 bases. This CDR3 reads CSVEAGTGESGTQYF. CDR3 nucleotides: TGCAGCGTTGAAGCTGGGACAGGGGAATCGGGAACGCAGTATTTT.

The rearrangement uses TRBV4-2 and TRBJ2-7; D is possibly TRBD2 (6 bases). This CDR3 region has 14 residues. Germline V gene lookup returns CDR1 LGHNA and CDR2 YNFKEQ. Deletions cut 0 bases from V and 2 bases from J, with 8 bases between. Written as DNA, the CDR3 is TGTGCCAGCAGCCAAGAGGGGGGAGCCTACGAGCAGTACTTC. Its translation is CASSQEGGAYEQYF.

The rearrangement joins TRBV30 to TRBJ2-7, with 7 bases lining up with TRBD1. J was trimmed by 5 bases and V by 5 bases; bases with no gene match: 18. Germline values: CDR1 GTSNPN, CDR2 SVGIG (reference sequence). This CDR3 region has 16 residues. CDR3 amino acids: CAWVGGQDTLGDEQYF. DNA of the CDR3: TGTGCCTGGGTTGGAGGACAGGACACCTTGGGCGACGAGCAGTACTTC.